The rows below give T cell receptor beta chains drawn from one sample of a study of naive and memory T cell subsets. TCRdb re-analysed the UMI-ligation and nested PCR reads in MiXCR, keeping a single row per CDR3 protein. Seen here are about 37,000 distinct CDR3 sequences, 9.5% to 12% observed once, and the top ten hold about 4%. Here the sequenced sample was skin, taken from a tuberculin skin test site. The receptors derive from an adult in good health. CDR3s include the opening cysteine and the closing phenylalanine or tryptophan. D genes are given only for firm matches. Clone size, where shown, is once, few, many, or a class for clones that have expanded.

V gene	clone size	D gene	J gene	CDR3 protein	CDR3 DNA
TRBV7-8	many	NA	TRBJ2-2	CASSTRQTNTGELFF	TGTGCCAGCAGCACTCGACAGACGAACACCGGGGAGCTGTTTTTT
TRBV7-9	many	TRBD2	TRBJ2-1	CASSLVSGTTLNEQFF	TGTGCCAGCAGCTTAGTATCGGGGACTACCCTCAATGAGCAGTTCTTC
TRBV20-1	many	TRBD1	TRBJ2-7	CSAQGVQGFEQYF	TGCAGTGCTCAGGGGGTGCAGGGATTTGAGCAGTACTTC
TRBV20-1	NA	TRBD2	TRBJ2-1	CSARDPSGRLPYNEQFF	TGCAGTGCTAGAGATCCTAGCGGGAGGTTGCCCTACAATGAGCAGTTCTTC
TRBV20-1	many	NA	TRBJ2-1	CSASLGGGIDNEQFF	TGCAGTGCTAGTTTGGGTGGGGGAATCGACAATGAGCAGTTCTTC
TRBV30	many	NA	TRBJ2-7	CAWSSRVAYEQYF	TGTGCCTGGAGTTCCAGGGTGGCCTACGAGCAGTACTTC
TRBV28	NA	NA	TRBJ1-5	CASRIPGFSNQPQHF	TGTGCCAGCAGAATTCCGGGATTTAGCAATCAGCCCCAGCATTTT
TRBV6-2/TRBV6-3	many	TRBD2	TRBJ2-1	CASSYSNPTSGIFNEQFF	TGTGCCAGCAGTTACTCGAACCCCACTAGCGGGATTTTCAATGAGCAGTTCTTC
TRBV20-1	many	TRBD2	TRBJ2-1	CSARTTSGGGSGWNEQFF	TGCAGTGCTAGAACTACTAGCGGGGGGGGGTCTGGGTGGAATGAGCAGTTCTTC
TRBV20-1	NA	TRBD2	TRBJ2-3	CSPTGRGTDTQYF	TGCAGTCCGACCGGGAGGGGCACAGATACGCAGTATTTT
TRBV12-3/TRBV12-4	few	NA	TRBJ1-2	CASSLAVEGLQGYTF	TGTGCCAGCAGTTTAGCGGTGGAGGGTTTACAGGGCTACACCTTC
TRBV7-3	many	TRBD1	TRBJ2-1	CASSRGQGAREQFF	TGTGCCAGCAGCCGGGGACAGGGGGCACGGGAGCAGTTCTTC
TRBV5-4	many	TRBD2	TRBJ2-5	CASSLVMGLAGAETQYF	TGTGCCAGCAGCTTGGTGATGGGACTAGCGGGAGCCGAGACCCAGTACTTC
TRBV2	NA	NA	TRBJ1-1	CASNNSPNTEAFF	TGTGCCAGCAATAACAGCCCGAACACTGAAGCTTTCTTT
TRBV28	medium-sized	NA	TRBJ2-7	CASSRQGRSSYEQYF	TGTGCCAGCAGCCGTCAGGGGCGGAGCTCCTACGAGCAGTACTTC
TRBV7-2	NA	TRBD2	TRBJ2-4	CASSFPPRTSGCKNIQYF	TGTGCCAGCAGCTTCCCCCCGCGGACTAGCGGGTGCAAAAACATTCAGTACTTC
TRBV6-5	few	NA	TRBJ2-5	CASSYSGHSPSETQYF	TGTGCCAGCAGTTACTCGGGGCATTCACCGTCAGAGACCCAGTACTTC